Here is one T cell receptor beta chain with its context. Its specificity is not known. TCRdb's copy holds only in-frame clones and misses some; the assay was immunoSEQ multiplex PCR. The table records about 2 million clones, about 95% of them present only once. This CDR3 has 16 residues. Germline values: CDR1 LNHNV, CDR2 YYDKDF (reference sequence). V gave up 0 bases and J gave up 3 bases, with 12 bases separating them. The entry originates in a study of shared clonotypes between healthy human individuals. Overall study context: A donor's plate count was three for CD4 naive and three for CD4 memory; CD8 naive had two and CD8 memory one. Broader study findings: A handful of donors had about 5% of their naive CD4 clonotypes in common. Among donors, the sharing of clonotypes was expected to be influenced by sequencing depth.

Selected positively for CCR7 and CD45RO-negative, naive CD8 cells excluded terminally differentiated effector memory CD45RA+ cells. The genes are TRBV15 and TRBJ2-1; the D gene is possibly TRBD2 (5 bases). The origin of this receptor is a man between 18 and 35 years old in good health. Sample: naive CD8+ T cells sorted from blood. This CDR3 reads CATSRDGEGVYNEQFF. The CDR3 DNA reads TGTGCCACCAGCAGAGATGGAGAGGGTGTCTACAATGAGCAGTTCTTC.